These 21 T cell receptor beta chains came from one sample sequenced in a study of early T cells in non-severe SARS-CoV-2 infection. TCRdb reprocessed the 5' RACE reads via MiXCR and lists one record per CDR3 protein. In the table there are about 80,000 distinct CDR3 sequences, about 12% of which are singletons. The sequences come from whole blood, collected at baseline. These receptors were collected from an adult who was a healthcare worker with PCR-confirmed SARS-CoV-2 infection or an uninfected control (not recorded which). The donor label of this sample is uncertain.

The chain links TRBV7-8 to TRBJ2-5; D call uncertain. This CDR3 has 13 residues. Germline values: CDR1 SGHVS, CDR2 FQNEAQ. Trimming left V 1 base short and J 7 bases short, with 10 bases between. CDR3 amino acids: CASSLDWVGTQYF. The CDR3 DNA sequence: TGTGCCAGCAGCTTAGATTGGGTAGGGACCCAGTACTTC.

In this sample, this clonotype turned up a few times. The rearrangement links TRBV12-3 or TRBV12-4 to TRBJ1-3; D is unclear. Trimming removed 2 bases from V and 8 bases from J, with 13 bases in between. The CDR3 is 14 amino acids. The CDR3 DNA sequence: TGTGCCAGCAGTTTATCGGGGTTGCGAGACACCATATATTTT. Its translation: CASSLSGLRDTIYF.

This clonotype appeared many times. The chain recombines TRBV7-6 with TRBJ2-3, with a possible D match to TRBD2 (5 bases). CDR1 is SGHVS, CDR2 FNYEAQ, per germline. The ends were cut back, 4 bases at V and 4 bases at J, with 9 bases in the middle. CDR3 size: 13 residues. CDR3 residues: CASSSRTADTQYF. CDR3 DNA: TGTGCCAGCAGCTCCCGGACTGCAGATACGCAGTATTTT.

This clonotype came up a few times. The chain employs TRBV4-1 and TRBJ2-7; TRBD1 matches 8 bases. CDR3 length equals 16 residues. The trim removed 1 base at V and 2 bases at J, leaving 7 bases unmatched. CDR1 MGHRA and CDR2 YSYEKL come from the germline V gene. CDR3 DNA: TGCGCCAGCAGCCAAGGCCCGGACAGGGTCACCTACGAGCAGTACTTC. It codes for CASSQGPDRVTYEQYF.

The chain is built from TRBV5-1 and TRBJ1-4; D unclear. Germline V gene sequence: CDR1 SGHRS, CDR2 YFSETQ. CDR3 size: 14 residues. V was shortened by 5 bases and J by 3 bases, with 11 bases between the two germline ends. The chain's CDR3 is CASSIQDPNEKLFF. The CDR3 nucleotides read TGCGCCAGCAGTATCCAGGACCCTAATGAAAAACTGTTTTTT.

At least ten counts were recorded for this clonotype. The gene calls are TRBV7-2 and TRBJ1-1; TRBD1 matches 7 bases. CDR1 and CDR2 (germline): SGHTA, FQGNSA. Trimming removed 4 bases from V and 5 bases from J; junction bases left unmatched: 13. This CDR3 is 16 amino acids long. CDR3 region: CASSYRITTGPTEAFF. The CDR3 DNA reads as TGTGCCAGCAGCTACCGGATCACGACAGGGCCAACTGAAGCTTTCTTT.

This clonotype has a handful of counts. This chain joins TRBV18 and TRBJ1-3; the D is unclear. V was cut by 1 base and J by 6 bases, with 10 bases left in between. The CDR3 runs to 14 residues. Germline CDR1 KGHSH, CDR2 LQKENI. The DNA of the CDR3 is TGTGCCAGCTCACCACTTTTGGCGGAAAACACCATATATTTT. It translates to CASSPLLAENTIYF.

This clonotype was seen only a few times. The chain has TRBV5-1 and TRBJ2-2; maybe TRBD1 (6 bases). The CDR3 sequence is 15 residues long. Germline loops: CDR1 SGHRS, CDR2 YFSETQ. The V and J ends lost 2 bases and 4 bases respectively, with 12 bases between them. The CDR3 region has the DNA TGCGCCAGCAGCTTTGGACAGAGAATCACCGGGGAGCTGTTTTTT. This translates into CASSFGQRITGELFF.

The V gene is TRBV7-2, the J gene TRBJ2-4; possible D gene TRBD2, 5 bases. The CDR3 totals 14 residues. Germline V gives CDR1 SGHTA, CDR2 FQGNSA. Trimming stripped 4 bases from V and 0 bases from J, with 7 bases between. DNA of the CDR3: TGTGCCAGCAGCTGGGCGGGAGCCAAAAACATTCAGTACTTC. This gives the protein CASSWAGAKNIQYF.

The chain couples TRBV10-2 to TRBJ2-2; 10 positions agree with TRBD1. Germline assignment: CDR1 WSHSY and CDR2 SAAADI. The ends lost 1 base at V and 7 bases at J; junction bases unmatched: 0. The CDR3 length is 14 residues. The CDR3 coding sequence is TGCGCCAGCAGTGAGTGGACAGGGGGCGGGGAGCTGTTTTTT. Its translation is CASSEWTGGGELFF.

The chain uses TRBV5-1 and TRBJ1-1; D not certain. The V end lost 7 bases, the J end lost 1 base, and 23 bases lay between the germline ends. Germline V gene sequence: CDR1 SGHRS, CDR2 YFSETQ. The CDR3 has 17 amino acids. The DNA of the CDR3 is TGCGCCAGCGCCCCGCGGGAGGTAAACTTAGGGAACACTGAAGCTTTCTTT. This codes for CASAPREVNLGNTEAFF.

The CDR3 coding sequence is TGCGCCAGCAGCCAAGATGGAGGGATTGACTATGGCTACACCTTC. Translating it yields CASSQDGGIDYGYTF. The chain has TRBV4-1 and TRBJ1-2; no firm D call. Germline V gene data show CDR1 as MGHRA and CDR2 as YSYEKL. The V gene lost 0 bases and the J gene lost 3 bases, with 11 bases spanning the gap. The CDR3 consists of 15 residues.

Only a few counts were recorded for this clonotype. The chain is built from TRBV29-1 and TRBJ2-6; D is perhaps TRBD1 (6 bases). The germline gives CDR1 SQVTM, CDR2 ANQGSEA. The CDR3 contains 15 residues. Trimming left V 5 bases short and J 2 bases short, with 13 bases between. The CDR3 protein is CSVLPRGTGANVLTF. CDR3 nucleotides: TGCAGCGTTCTACCGAGGGGGACTGGGGCCAACGTCCTGACTTTC.

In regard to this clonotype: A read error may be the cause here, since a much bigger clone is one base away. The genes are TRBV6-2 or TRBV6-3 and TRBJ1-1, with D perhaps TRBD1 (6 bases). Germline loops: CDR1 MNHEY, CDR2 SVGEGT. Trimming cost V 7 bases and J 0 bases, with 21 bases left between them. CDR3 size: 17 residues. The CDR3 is CASTPDSFIRLNTEAFF. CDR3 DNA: TGTGCCAGCACCCCGGACAGCTTTATACGGTTGAACACTGAAGCTTTCTTT.

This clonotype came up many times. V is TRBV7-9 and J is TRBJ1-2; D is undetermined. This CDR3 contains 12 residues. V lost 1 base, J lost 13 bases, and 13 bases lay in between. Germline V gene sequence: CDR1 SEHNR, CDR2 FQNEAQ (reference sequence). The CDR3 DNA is TGTGCCAGCAGCTTAGTCGGTCGGGCGGCCACCTTC. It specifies CASSLVGRAATF.

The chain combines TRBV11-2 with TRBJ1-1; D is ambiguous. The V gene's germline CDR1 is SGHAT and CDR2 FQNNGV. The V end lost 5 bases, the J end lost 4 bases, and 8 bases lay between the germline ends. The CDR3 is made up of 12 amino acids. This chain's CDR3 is CASSVGVTEAFF. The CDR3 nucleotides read TGTGCCAGCAGCGTAGGCGTCACTGAAGCTTTCTTT.

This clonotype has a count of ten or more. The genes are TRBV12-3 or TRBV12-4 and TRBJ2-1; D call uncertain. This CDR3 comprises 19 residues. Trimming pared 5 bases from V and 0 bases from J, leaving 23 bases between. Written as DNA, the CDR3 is TGTGCCAGCAGTCCATCGTCAGGAGTCACAGTAGGCTCCTACAATGAGCAGTTCTTC. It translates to CASSPSSGVTVGSYNEQFF.

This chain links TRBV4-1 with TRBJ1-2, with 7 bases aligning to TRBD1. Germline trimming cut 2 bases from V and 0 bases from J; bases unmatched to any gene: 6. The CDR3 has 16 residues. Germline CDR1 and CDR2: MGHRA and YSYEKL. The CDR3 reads CASSQSAGTANYGYTF. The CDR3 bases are TGCGCCAGCAGCCAATCCGCCGGGACAGCTAACTATGGCTACACCTTC.

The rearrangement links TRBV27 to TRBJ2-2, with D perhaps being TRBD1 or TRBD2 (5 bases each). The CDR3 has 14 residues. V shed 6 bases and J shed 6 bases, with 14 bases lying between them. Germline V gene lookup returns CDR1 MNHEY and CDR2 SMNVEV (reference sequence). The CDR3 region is CASRRGPRAGELFF. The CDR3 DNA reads TGTGCCAGCAGACGGGGACCACGGGCCGGGGAGCTGTTTTTT.

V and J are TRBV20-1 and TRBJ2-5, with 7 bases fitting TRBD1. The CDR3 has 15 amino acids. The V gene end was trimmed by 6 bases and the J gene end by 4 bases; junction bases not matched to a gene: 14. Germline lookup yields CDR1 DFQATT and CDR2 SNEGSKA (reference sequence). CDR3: CSAKSRQGSGETQYF. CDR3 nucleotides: TGCAGTGCCAAATCCCGACAGGGCTCGGGAGAGACCCAGTACTTC.

CDR3 in amino acids: CSALPPTGGYGYTF. The CDR3, as DNA: TGCAGTGCTCTCCCGCCCACAGGGGGCTATGGCTACACCTTC. V usage is TRBV20-1 and J usage is TRBJ1-2; 8 bases line up with TRBD1. Per the germline V gene, CDR1 is DFQATT and CDR2 is SNEGSKA (reference sequence). This CDR3 spans 14 amino acids. Trimming took 5 bases from V and 4 from J; bases not matched to a gene: 9.